These 13 T cell receptor beta chains were all obtained from the same sample, sequenced in a study of long-term antiretroviral therapy in people with HIV. Investigators performed immunoSEQ version v3.0 at survey level. The table came from immunoSEQ multiplex PCR; TCRdb's copy has only in-frame clones and leaves some out. The table includes fewer than 45,000 clones, over 75% detected once. The sample was unsorted PBMCs, taken 2.2 years after starting antiretroviral therapy. The receptor set was obtained from a man aged 18 to 35 with HIV.

The gene calls are TRBV7-9 and TRBJ2-4; D is possibly TRBD2 (5 bases). The CDR3 is 17 residues long. Germline V lookup: CDR1 SEHNR, CDR2 FQNEAQ (reference sequence). Between the trimmed V and J ends, which lost 5 bases and 0 bases, there was a span of 17 bases. CDR3 protein: CASSPPAATLAKNIQYF. The CDR3 nucleotides are TGTGCCAGCAGCCCCCCAGCGGCGACTCTAGCCAAAAACATTCAGTACTTC.

The rearrangement links TRBV30 to TRBJ2-7, with D unclear. CDR3 size: 12 residues. Germline lookup yields CDR1 GTSNPN and CDR2 SVGIG (reference sequence). V lost 0 bases and J lost 4, with 7 bases in between. The CDR3 DNA reads as TGTGCCTGGAGTGTTATGCATTACGAGCAGTACTTC. Translation: CAWSVMHYEQYF.

The sample holds a few counts of this clone. The chain is built from TRBV5-4 and TRBJ2-7; tentative D call: TRBD1 (6 bases). V dropped 0 bases and J dropped 3 bases, with 13 bases sitting between them. The germline V gene encodes CDR1 SGHNT and CDR2 YYREEE (reference sequence). The CDR3 loop spans 15 amino acids. The DNA for the CDR3 is TGTGCCAGCAGCTTGGACCGACAGGCAGGCTACGAGCAGTACTTC. This encodes CASSLDRQAGYEQYF.

This chain uses TRBV11-1 with TRBJ1-2; D unresolved. Germline loops: CDR1 SGHAT, CDR2 FQDESV (reference sequence). Trimming took off 3 bases at V and 8 bases at J, with 7 bases between the two ends. CDR3 length: 11 residues. The CDR3 here is CASSFRGGYTF. CDR3 bases: TGTGCCAGCAGCTTCCGAGGGGGCTACACCTTC.

As concerns this clone: One end of the junction varies from germline; a read error may be responsible. The chain carries TRBV18 and TRBJ1-2; weak D call: TRBD1 (6 bases). Germline V gives CDR1 KGHSH, CDR2 LQKENI. This CDR3 comprises 15 residues. The CDR3 DNA is TGTGCCAGCCCACCAAATACAGGGTATGGAGATGGCTACACCTTC. Encoded protein: CASPPNTGYGDGYTF.

The rearrangement links TRBV4-2 to TRBJ2-1; 10 bases fit TRBD1. Germline values: CDR1 LGHNA, CDR2 YNFKEQ. The CDR3 runs 15 residues. V lost 0 bases to trimming and J lost 4 bases; unmatched junction nucleotides: 0. This CDR3 reads CASSQEGQGYNEQFF. In nucleotides, the CDR3 is TGTGCCAGCAGCCAAGAGGGACAGGGGTACAATGAGCAGTTCTTC.

In its sample, this clone ranks as medium-sized. This CDR3 is CASSMTGGEYEQYF. As DNA, the CDR3 is TGTGCCAGTAGTATGACAGGGGGCGAGTACGAGCAGTACTTC. The chain is built from TRBV19 and TRBJ2-7; 10 bases map to TRBD1. CDR1 is LNHDA and CDR2 is SQIVND in the germline V gene (reference sequence). The length of the CDR3 is 14 residues. V gave up 3 bases and J gave up 4 bases; unmatched junction bases: 3.

The chain uses TRBV19 and TRBJ2-7; the D gene is possibly TRBD1 (5 bases). V was shortened by 5 bases and J by 1 base, with 18 bases between the two germline ends. CDR3 size: 16 residues. Germline V gene sequence: CDR1 LNHDA, CDR2 SQIVND (reference sequence). The CDR3 DNA reads as TGTGCCAGTAGTGGTCCGGGCGGAGACAGATCCTACGAGCAGTACTTC. Its protein product is CASSGPGGDRSYEQYF.

This clone came up once. The chain links TRBV11-1 to TRBJ2-7, with D perhaps given as TRBD1 or TRBD2 (6 bases each). Trimming pared 5 bases from V and 6 bases from J, leaving 17 bases between. This CDR3 is 14 amino acids long. In germline, CDR1 is SGHAT, CDR2 FQDESV (reference sequence). CDR3 sequence (DNA): TGTGCCAGCAGCCCCCCTTCCAGGGGAGGCGAGCAGTACTTC. Translated: CASSPPSRGGEQYF.

The gene calls are TRBV4-3 and TRBJ2-2; 9 bases fit TRBD2. CDR3 length: 19 amino acids. From germline, CDR1 is LGHNA and CDR2 YSLEER. J lost 0 bases, V lost 0 bases, and 8 bases had no gene match. The CDR3 nucleotides are TGCGCCAGCAGCCAAGAGGGAAGCGCGGGGGGGTCGAACACCGGGGAGCTGTTTTTT. Translated: CASSQEGSAGGSNTGELFF.

This rearrangement joins TRBV11-3 to TRBJ2-7, with a weak D call TRBD1 (6 bases). CDR3 length: 13 residues. Trimming took off 5 bases at V and 6 bases at J, with 14 bases between the two ends. Germline values: CDR1 SGHNT, CDR2 YENEEA. The CDR3 DNA follows: TGTGCCAGCAGCAAAGGCAGGGGTGTCGAGCAGTACTTC. It yields the protein CASSKGRGVEQYF. Full variable domain (missing parts from reference TRBV11-3 and TRBJ2-7): EAGVVQSPRYKIIEKKQPVAFWCNPISGHNTLYWYLQNLGQGPELLIRYENEEAVDDSQLPKDRFSAERLKGVDSTLKIQPAELGDSAVYLCASSKGRGVEQYFGPGTRLTVT.

The J gene is TRBJ2-5, the V gene TRBV27; maybe TRBD2 (5 bases). Germline assignment: CDR1 MNHEY and CDR2 SMNVEV (reference sequence). V was clipped by 10 bases and J by 0 bases, with 9 bases between them. This CDR3 is 12 amino acids long. The CDR3 protein is CATWTYQETQYF. In DNA form, the CDR3 reads TGTGCCACCTGGACTTACCAAGAGACCCAGTACTTC.

This chain joins TRBV7-2 and TRBJ2-1, with 9 nucleotides matching TRBD2. The CDR3 length is 16 residues. Germline CDR1 SGHTA, CDR2 FQGNSA. Germline trimming cut 5 bases from V and 8 bases from J; bases unmatched to any gene: 13. This CDR3 is CASSVTLWGLADEQFF. CDR3 sequence (DNA): TGTGCCAGCAGCGTAACATTGTGGGGACTAGCAGATGAGCAGTTCTTC.